These 8 T cell receptor beta chains share one sample of origin, sequenced in a study. TCRdb re-analysed the 5' RACE reads in MiXCR, keeping a single row per CDR3 protein. The sample carries 35,000 to 50,000 distinct CDR3 sequences, approximately 30% recorded once. The sample taken for sequencing was tumor-infiltrating memory CD4+ T cells sorted from the breast tumor. The subset was: memory CD4+ T cells, CD4+CD45RO+CD25-. The source of these receptors is a female donor with breast cancer.

There are a few counts of this clonotype. The V gene is TRBV2, the J gene TRBJ2-3; 7 nucleotides match TRBD2. The CDR3 sequence is 17 residues long. Trimming cost V 6 bases and J 0 bases; bases outside gene matches: 12. Germline V CDR1 and CDR2: SNHLY, FYNNEI. The CDR3 DNA follows: TGTGCCAGCAGCCCGGTCGGGGGGTGGACAAGCACAGATACGCAGTATTTT. Amino acid sequence: CASSPVGGWTSTDTQYF.

The V and J genes are TRBV5-1 and TRBJ2-3; no clear D. The CDR3 is made up of 14 amino acids. Looked up from germline, CDR1 is SGHRS and CDR2 is YFSETQ. V shed 2 bases and J shed 0 bases, with 7 bases lying between them. The CDR3 DNA reads as TGCGCCAGCAGCTTAGGGCCAAGCACAGATACGCAGTATTTT. This encodes CASSLGPSTDTQYF.

In this sample, this clonotype turned up many times. V is TRBV7-9 and J is TRBJ2-7; 7 bases line up with TRBD1. CDR3 length equals 13 residues. After removal of 7 bases from V and 2 bases from J, the junction contained 5 bases not matched to a gene. In germline, CDR1 is SEHNR, CDR2 FQNEAQ (reference sequence). The CDR3 DNA sequence: TGTGCCAGCATCCGGACAGGTACCTACGAGCAGTACTTC. Its protein product is CASIRTGTYEQYF.

The chain has TRBV3-1 and TRBJ2-1; the D is unclear. Trimming removed 5 bases at V and 0 bases at J, with 11 bases between. This CDR3 is built from 15 residues. The germline CDR1 and CDR2 sequences are LGHDT and YNNKEL (reference sequence). DNA of the CDR3: TGTGCCAGCAGCTTTGGCTACAGCTCCTACAATGAGCAGTTCTTC. Its protein is CASSFGYSSYNEQFF.

This chain uses TRBV18 with TRBJ2-7; D unresolved. Trimming left V 5 bases short and J 3 bases short, with 17 bases between. Germline values: CDR1 KGHSH, CDR2 LQKENI. This CDR3 region has 15 residues. The CDR3 is CASSGTGTDIYEQYF. The CDR3 region has the DNA TGTGCCAGCTCAGGCACGGGCACTGACATCTACGAGCAGTACTTC.

This clonotype appeared a few times. The J gene is TRBJ2-1, the V gene TRBV4-2; 8 nucleotides line up with TRBD2. The CDR3 sequence is 16 residues long. V dropped 0 bases and J dropped 6; count of bases not matched to a gene: 7. The germline gives CDR1 LGHNA, CDR2 YNFKEQ. The CDR3 DNA reads as TGTGCCAGCAGCCAAGAAAACGGGAGGGCCAGCAATGAGCAGTTCTTC. This codes for CASSQENGRASNEQFF.

This clonotype was observed a few times. The gene calls are TRBV4-1 and TRBJ1-2; 7 bases match TRBD1. V trimming: 3 bases; J trimming: 3 bases; junction bases outside the gene matches: 10. This CDR3 comprises 16 residues. The V gene's germline CDR1 is MGHRA and CDR2 YSYEKL. The CDR3 sequence: CASSQAPGQRHYGYTF. In DNA form, the CDR3 reads TGCGCCAGCAGCCAGGCCCCGGGACAGAGGCACTATGGCTACACCTTC.

The chain couples TRBV5-4 to TRBJ2-2; no definite D call. The V gene lost 0 bases and the J gene lost 2 bases, with 5 bases spanning the gap. Germline V gene sequence: CDR1 SGHNT, CDR2 YYREEE (reference sequence). The CDR3 has 14 amino acids. The CDR3 loop reads CASSLGSNTGELFF. The DNA for the CDR3 is TGTGCCAGCAGCTTGGGGAGCAACACCGGGGAGCTGTTTTTT.